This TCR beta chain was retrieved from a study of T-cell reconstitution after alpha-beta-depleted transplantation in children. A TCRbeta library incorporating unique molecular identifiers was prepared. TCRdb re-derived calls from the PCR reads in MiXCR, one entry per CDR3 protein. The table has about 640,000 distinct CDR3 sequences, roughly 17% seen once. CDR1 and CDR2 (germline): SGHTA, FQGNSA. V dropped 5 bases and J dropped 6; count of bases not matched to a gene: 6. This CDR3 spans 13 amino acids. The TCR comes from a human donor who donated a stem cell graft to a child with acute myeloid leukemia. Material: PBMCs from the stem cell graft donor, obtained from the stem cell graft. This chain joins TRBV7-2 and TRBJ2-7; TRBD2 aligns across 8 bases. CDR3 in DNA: TGTGCCAGCAGCCTCTCCGGGGGGGCCGAGCAGTACTTC. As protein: CASSLSGGAEQYF.